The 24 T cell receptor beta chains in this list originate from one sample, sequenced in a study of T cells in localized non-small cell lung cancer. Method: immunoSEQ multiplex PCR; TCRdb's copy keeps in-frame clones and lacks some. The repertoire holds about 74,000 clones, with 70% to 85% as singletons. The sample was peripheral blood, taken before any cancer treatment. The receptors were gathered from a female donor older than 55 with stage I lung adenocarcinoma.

In DNA, the CDR3 is TGTGCCACCAACGACGGCTACGAGCAGTACTTC. Translating gives CATNDGYEQYF. The J gene is TRBJ2-7, the V gene TRBV6-5; D gene unclear. There are 11 residues in the CDR3. The germline CDR1 and CDR2 sequences are MNHEY and SVGAGI. Trimming shortened V by 10 bases and J by 3 bases, and 10 bases separated the two germline ends.

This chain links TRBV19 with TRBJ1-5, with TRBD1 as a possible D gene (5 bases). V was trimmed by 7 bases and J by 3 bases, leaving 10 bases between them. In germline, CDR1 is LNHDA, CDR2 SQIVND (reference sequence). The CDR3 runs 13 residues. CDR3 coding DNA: TGTGCCAGTACCGGGGCTCTCAATCAGCCCCAGCATTTT. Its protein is CASTGALNQPQHF.

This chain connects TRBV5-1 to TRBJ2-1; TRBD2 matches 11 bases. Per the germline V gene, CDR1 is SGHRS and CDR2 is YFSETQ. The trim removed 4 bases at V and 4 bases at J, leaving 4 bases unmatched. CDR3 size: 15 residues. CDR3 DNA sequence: TGCGCCAGCAGCGCGGGACTAGCGGATTACAATGAGCAGTTCTTC. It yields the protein CASSAGLADYNEQFF.

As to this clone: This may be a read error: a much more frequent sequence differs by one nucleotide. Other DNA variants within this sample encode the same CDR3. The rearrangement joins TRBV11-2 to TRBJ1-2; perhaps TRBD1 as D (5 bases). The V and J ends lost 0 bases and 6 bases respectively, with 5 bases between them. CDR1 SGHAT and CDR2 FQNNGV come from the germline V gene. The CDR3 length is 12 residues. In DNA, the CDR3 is TGTGCCAGCAGCTTAGAGGGGGATGGCTACACCTTC. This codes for CASSLEGDGYTF.

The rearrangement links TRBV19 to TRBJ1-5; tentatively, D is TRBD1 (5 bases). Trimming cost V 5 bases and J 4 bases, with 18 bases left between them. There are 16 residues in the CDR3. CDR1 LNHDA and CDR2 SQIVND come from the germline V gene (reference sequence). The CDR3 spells CASSPWDGGENQPQHF. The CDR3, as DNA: TGTGCCAGTAGTCCCTGGGACGGGGGGGAAAATCAGCCCCAGCATTTT.

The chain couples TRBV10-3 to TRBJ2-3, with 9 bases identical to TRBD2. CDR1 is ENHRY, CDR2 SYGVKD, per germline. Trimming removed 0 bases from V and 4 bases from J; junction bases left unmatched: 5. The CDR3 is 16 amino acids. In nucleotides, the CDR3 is TGTGCCATCAGTGAGTCGGGGCGGGGGGGCCCAGATACGCAGTATTTT. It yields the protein CAISESGRGGPDTQYF.

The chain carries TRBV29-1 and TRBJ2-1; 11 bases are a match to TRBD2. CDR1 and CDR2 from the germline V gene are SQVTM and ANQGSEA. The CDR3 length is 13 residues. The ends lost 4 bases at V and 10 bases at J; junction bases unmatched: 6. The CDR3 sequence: CSVGLAGGGEQFF. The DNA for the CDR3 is TGCAGCGTTGGGCTAGCGGGAGGTGGGGAGCAGTTCTTC.

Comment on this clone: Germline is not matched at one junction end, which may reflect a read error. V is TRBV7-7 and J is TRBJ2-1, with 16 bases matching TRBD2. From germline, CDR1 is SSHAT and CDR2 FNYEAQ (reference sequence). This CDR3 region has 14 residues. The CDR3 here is CASSPSGTSGRVIF. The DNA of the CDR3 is TGTGCCAGCAGCCCTTCCGGGACTAGCGGGAGGGTAATCTTC.

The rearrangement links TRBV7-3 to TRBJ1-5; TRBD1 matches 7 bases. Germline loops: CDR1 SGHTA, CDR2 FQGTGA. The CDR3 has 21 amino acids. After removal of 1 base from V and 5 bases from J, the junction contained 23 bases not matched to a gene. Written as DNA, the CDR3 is TGTGCCAGCAGCTTAAACCTCGACTTGACAGGGCCAAGGGCCACTCATCAGCCCCAGCATTTT. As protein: CASSLNLDLTGPRATHQPQHF.

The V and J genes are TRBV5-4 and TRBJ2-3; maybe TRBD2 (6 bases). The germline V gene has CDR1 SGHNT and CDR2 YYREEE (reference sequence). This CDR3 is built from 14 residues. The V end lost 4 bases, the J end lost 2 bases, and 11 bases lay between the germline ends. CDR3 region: CASSPGLITDTQYF. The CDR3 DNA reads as TGTGCCAGCAGCCCGGGACTGATCACAGATACGCAGTATTTT. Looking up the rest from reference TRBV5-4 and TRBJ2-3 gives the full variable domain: ETGVTQSPTHLIKTRGQQVTLRCSSQSGHNTVSWYQQALGQGPQFIFQYYREEENGRGNFPPRFSGLQFPNYSSELNVNALELDDSALYLCASSPGLITDTQYFGPGTRLTVL.

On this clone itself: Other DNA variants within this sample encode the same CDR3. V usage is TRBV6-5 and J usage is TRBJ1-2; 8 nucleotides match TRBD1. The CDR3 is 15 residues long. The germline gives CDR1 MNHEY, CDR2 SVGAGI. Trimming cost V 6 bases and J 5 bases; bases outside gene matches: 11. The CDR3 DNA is TGTGCCAGCAGATGGACAGGGAAAGGGACTTATGGCTACACCTTC. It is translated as CASRWTGKGTYGYTF.

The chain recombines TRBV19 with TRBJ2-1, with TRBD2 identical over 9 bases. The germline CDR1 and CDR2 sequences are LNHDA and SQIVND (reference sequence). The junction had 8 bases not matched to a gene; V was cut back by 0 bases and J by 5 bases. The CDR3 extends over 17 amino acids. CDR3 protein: CASSIDFSPSGDNEQFF. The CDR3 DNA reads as TGTGCCAGTAGTATAGATTTCTCCCCTAGCGGGGACAATGAGCAGTTCTTC.

CDR3 region: CASSVSGVTDTQYF. In DNA, the CDR3 is TGTGCCAGCAGCGTTAGCGGGGTTACAGATACGCAGTATTTT. The chain is built from TRBV9 and TRBJ2-3; 8 bases are shared with TRBD2. Germline CDR1 SGDLS, CDR2 YYNGEE. This CDR3 has 14 residues. The junction had 2 bases not matched to a gene; V was cut back by 2 bases and J by 3 bases.

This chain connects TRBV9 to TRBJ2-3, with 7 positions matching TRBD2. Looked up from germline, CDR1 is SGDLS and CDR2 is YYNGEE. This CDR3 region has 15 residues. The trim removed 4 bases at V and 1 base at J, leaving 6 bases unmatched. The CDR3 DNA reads TGTGCCAGCAGCCAAAACCTAGCGGGCACAGATACGCAGTATTTT. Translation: CASSQNLAGTDTQYF.

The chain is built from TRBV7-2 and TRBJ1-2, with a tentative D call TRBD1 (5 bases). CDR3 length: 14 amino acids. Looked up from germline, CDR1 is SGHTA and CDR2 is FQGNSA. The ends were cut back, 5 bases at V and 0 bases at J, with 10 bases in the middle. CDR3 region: CASSPRQTNYGYTF. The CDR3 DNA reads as TGTGCCAGCAGCCCCCGACAGACTAACTATGGCTACACCTTC.

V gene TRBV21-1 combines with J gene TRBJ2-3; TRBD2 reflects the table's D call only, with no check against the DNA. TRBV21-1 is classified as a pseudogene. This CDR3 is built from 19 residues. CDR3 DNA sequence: TGTGCCAGCAGCAAAGAAGGGGATCGACTAGCGGGAGCCGTAGATACGCAGTATTTT. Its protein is CASSKEGDRLAGAVDTQYF.

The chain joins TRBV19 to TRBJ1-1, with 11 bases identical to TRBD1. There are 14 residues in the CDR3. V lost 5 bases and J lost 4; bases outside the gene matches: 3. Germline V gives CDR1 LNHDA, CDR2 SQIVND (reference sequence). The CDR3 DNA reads TGTGCCAGTAGTTGGGACAGGGGGACCACTGAAGCTTTCTTT. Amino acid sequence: CASSWDRGTTEAFF.

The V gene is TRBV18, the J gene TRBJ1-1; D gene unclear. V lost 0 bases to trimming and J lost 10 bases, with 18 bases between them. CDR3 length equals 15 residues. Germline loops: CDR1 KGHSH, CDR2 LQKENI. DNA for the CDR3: TGTGCCAGCTCACCACCAGGGAGATCCCCTCGGTTAGCTTTCTTT. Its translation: CASSPPGRSPRLAFF.

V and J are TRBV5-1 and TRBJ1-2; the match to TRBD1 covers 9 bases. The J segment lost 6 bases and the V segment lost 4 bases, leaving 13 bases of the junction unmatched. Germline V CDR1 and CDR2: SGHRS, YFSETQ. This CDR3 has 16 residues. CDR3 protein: CASSLGTGRLVDGYTF. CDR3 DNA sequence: TGCGCCAGCAGCCTCGGGACAGGGAGGTTGGTGGATGGCTACACCTTC.

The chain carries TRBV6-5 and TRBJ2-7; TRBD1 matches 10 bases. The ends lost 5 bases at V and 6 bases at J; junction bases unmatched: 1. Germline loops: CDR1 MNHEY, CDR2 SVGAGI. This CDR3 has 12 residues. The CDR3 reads CASSRTGGEQYF. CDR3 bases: TGTGCCAGCAGTAGGACAGGGGGCGAGCAGTACTTC.

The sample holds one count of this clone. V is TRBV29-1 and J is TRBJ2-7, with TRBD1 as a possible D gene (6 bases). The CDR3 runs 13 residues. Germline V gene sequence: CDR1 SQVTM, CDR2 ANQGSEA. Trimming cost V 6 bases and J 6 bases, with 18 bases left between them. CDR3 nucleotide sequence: TGCAGCGTCCGACGCCAGGGGTCCGGCGAGCAGTACTTC. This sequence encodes CSVRRQGSGEQYF.

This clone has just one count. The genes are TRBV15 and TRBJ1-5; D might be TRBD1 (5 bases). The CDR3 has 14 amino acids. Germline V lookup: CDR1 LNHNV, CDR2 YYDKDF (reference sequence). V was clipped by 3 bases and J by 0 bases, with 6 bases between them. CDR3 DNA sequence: TGTGCCACCAGCAGGGACATTAGCAATCAGCCCCAGCATTTT. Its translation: CATSRDISNQPQHF.

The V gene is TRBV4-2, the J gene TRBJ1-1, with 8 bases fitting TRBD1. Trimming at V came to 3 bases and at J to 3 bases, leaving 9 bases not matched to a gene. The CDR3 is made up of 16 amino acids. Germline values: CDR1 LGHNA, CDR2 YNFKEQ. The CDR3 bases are TGTGCCAGCAGCCAGGTACTGACAGGGGTACACACTGAAGCTTTCTTT. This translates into CASSQVLTGVHTEAFF.

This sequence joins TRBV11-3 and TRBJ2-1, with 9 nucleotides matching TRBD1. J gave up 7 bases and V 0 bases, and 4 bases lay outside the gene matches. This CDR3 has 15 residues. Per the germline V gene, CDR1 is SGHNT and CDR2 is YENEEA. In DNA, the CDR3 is TGTGCCAGCAGCTTAGAGCGGACAGGGGTAAATGAGCAGTTCTTC. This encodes CASSLERTGVNEQFF.